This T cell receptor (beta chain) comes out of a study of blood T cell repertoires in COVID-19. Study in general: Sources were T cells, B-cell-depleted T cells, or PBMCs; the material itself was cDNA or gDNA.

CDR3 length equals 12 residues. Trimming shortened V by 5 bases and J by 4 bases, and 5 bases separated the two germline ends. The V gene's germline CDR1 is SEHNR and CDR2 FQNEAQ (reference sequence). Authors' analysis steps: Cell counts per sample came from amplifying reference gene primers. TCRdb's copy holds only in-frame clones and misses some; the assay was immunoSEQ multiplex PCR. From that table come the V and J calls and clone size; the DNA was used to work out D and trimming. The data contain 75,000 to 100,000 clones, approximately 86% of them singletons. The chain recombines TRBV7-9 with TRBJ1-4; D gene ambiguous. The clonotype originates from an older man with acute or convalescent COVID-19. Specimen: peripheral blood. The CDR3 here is CASSLFNEKLFF. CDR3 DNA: TGTGCCAGCAGCCTCTTTAATGAAAAACTGTTTTTT.